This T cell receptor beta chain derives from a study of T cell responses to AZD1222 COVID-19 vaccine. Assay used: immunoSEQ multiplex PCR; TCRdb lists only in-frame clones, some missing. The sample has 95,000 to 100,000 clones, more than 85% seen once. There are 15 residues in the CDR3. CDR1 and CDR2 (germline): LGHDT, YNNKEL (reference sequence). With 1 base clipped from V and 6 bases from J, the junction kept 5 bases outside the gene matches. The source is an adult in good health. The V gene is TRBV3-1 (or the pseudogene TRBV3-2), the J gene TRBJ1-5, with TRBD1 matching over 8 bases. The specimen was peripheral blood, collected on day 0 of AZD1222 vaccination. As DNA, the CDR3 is TGTGCCAGCAGCCAAGGGACAGGGACGGGTCAGCCCCAGCATTTT. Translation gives CASSQGTGTGQPQHF.